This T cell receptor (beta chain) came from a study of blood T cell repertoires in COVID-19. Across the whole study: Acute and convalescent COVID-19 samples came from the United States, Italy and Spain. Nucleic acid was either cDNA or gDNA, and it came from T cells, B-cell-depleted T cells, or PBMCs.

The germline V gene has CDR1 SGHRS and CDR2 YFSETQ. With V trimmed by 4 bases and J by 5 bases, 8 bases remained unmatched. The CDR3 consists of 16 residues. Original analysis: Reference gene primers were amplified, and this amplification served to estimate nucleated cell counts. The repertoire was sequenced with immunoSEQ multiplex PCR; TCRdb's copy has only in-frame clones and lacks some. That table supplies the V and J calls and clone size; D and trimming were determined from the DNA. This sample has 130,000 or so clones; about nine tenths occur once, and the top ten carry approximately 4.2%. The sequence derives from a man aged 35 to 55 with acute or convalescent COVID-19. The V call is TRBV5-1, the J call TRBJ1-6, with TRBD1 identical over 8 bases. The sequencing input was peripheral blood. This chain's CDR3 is CASSGTGQGNNSPLHF. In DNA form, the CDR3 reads TGCGCCAGCAGCGGGACCGGACAGGGCAATAATTCACCCCTCCACTTT.